This T cell receptor beta chain was observed in a study of blood T cell repertoires in COVID-19. Background on the study: Samples taken during acute and convalescent COVID-19 were collected in the United States, Italy and Spain. In each case, the material was cDNA or gDNA derived from T cells, B-cell-depleted T cells, or PBMCs.

Germline V gene lookup returns CDR1 MDHEN and CDR2 SYDVKM. The CDR3 is 15 residues long. Deletions cut 4 bases from V and 6 bases from J, with 15 bases between. Study processing details: It was from reference gene primer amplification that nucleated cell counts were estimated. This table comes from immunoSEQ multiplex PCR, and its TCRdb copy is limited to in-frame clones, with some not included. V, J and clone size derive from that table, while D and trimming were established from the DNA sequence. The sample holds about 52,000 clones; 85% to 90% are singletons and the top ten take roughly 10%. The rearrangement links TRBV28 to TRBJ2-2; D is unresolved. Sequenced input: peripheral blood. This TCR derives from a human donor in a cohort sampled during active COVID-19. The CDR3 DNA sequence: TGTGCCAGCAGTTCCCTTCCCGGCCAGGCCGGGGAGCTGTTTTTT. Residues: CASSSLPGQAGELFF.